These 26 T cell receptor beta chains came from one sample sequenced in a study of beta chain features in type 1 diabetes. Every isolated RNA sample was fully reverse transcribed, so sequencing captured expressed TCRB transcripts. Assay used: immunoSEQ multiplex PCR; TCRdb lists only in-frame clones, some missing. The table lists 130,000 to 150,000 clones, 40% to 60% of them singletons, with under 0.45% in the top ten. The specimen was Tregs from blood. The receptors were gathered from a man younger than 35 in good health.

The rearrangement joins TRBV28 to TRBJ2-5; possible D gene TRBD1, 6 bases. CDR1 is MDHEN, CDR2 SYDVKM, per germline. The ends were cut back, 5 bases at V and 2 bases at J, with 15 bases in the middle. The CDR3 covers 15 residues. CDR3 in amino acids: CASSTKQGWQETQYF. DNA for the CDR3: TGTGCCAGCAGTACCAAACAGGGTTGGCAAGAGACCCAGTACTTC.

V usage is TRBV7-2 and J usage is TRBJ2-7; 7 bases match TRBD1. J gave up 5 bases and V 3 bases, and 10 bases lay outside the gene matches. In germline, CDR1 is SGHTA, CDR2 FQGNSA. The CDR3 loop spans 15 amino acids. The CDR3, as DNA: TGTGCCAGCAGCTTCAGGGCAGGGGGTTTCGACGAGCAGTACTTC. Residues: CASSFRAGGFDEQYF.

The chain joins TRBV6-5 to TRBJ2-5; 11 nucleotides line up with TRBD1. The J call may be mistaken, given a closer DNA end match to TRBJ2-7. Germline CDR1 and CDR2: MNHEY and SVGAGI. This CDR3 spans 14 amino acids. The CDR3 DNA is TGTGCCAGCTACCGGGACAGGGGGGGGTACGAGCAGTACTTC. Amino acids: CASYRDRGGYEQYF.

The genes are TRBV28 and TRBJ2-5; D perhaps matches TRBD2 (6 bases). This CDR3 is 12 amino acids long. Per germline, CDR1 MDHEN and CDR2 SYDVKM. With 7 bases removed from V and 5 bases from J, the gap between germline ends came to 11 bases. In DNA form, the CDR3 reads TGTGCCAGCACCGCGGGGATGGAGACCCAGTACTTC. Protein: CASTAGMETQYF.

This clone was observed a few times. This chain uses TRBV11-2 with TRBJ2-7, with D unclear. The CDR3 spans 12 residues. Germline CDR1 is SGHAT and CDR2 is FQNNGV. The germline V and J ends were trimmed by 4 bases and 6 bases, with 10 bases remaining between them. The CDR3 DNA reads as TGTGCCAGCAGCTCTCTCCTCCTCGAGCAGTACTTC. Translation gives CASSSLLLEQYF.

The J gene is TRBJ2-3, the V gene TRBV6-6, with D unresolved. The V end lost 4 bases, the J end lost 6 bases, and 11 bases lay between the germline ends. Germline V gives CDR1 MNHNY, CDR2 SVGAGI (reference sequence). The CDR3 covers 13 residues. In DNA form, the CDR3 reads TGTGCCAGCAGTTCCGAGTGGTCCGATACGCAGTATTTT. Translating it yields CASSSEWSDTQYF.

This clone was picked up one time. This chain uses TRBV7-9 with TRBJ1-1; D is uncertain. The CDR3 is 12 residues long. Trimming took 9 bases from V and 1 from J, leaving 9 bases between them. Germline values: CDR1 SEHNR, CDR2 FQNEAQ (reference sequence). The CDR3 DNA reads TGTGCCAGTGGGCTTCCGAACACTGAAGCTTTCTTT. Translating gives CASGLPNTEAFF.

V gene TRBV19 combines with J gene TRBJ2-5; 8 nucleotides match TRBD1. TRBJ2-7 matches the DNA end more closely, so the J call is doubtful. There are 15 residues in the CDR3. CDR1 is LNHDA, CDR2 SQIVND, per germline (reference sequence). CDR3 amino acids: CASSDRQGTSYEQYF. The CDR3 nucleotides are TGTGCCAGTAGTGACCGACAGGGGACGTCCTACGAGCAGTACTTC.

Only one count was recorded for this clone. The rearrangement uses TRBV30 and TRBJ2-7, with D possibly TRBD2 on 5 matching bases. With 5 bases removed from V and 1 base from J, the gap between germline ends came to 12 bases. Germline values: CDR1 GTSNPN, CDR2 SVGIG (reference sequence). The CDR3 consists of 13 residues. This chain's CDR3 is CAWYGVGSYEQYF. For the CDR3, the DNA is TGTGCCTGGTACGGGGTCGGTTCCTACGAGCAGTACTTC.

The chain employs TRBV6-5 and TRBJ1-1, with D possibly being TRBD1 (6 bases). Trimming removed 0 bases from V and 10 bases from J, with 9 bases in between. CDR3 size: 12 residues. Germline-derived CDR1 and CDR2 are MNHEY and SVGAGI. The CDR3 nucleotides are TGTGCCAGCAGTTACTCGGGACAAAGAGCTTTCTTT. This translates into CASSYSGQRAFF.

The J gene is TRBJ2-5, the V gene TRBV19; 8 positions agree with TRBD1. In germline, CDR1 is LNHDA, CDR2 SQIVND (reference sequence). With V trimmed by 6 bases and J by 5 bases, 5 bases remained unmatched. This CDR3 has 13 amino acids. CDR3 amino acids: CASSLDRGETQYF. For the CDR3, the DNA is TGTGCCAGTAGCCTCGACAGGGGTGAGACCCAGTACTTC.

This clone appeared a few times. This sequence joins TRBV2 and TRBJ1-1, with 8 bases that match TRBD1. CDR1 SNHLY and CDR2 FYNNEI come from the germline V gene. J gave up 0 bases and V 4 bases, and 1 base lay outside the gene matches. This CDR3 is built from 14 residues. CDR3 DNA sequence: TGTGCCAGCAGTGTACAGGGGGTGAACACTGAAGCTTTCTTT. Its protein product is CASSVQGVNTEAFF.

The chain couples TRBV18 to TRBJ1-3, with D hard to call. The CDR3 spans 13 residues. Deletions cut 2 bases from V and 8 bases from J, with 10 bases between. The germline CDR1 and CDR2 sequences are KGHSH and LQKENI. CDR3 bases: TGTGCCAGCTCACCATTCGGTTCGCACACCATATATTTT. It is translated as CASSPFGSHTIYF.

This chain uses TRBV5-1 with TRBJ1-1; D gene uncertain. Deletions cut 2 bases from V and 0 bases from J, with 8 bases between. This CDR3 has 14 residues. Germline V gives CDR1 SGHRS, CDR2 YFSETQ. The CDR3 DNA follows: TGCGCCAGCAGCTTCAACCGGGTGAACACTGAAGCTTTCTTT. Residues: CASSFNRVNTEAFF.

CDR3 in amino acids: CASSMFSRAYNEQFF. The CDR3 bases are TGTGCCAGTAGTATGTTTTCTCGGGCCTACAATGAGCAGTTCTTC. J is TRBJ2-1 and V is TRBV19, with D hard to call. There are 15 residues in the CDR3. The V gene's germline CDR1 is LNHDA and CDR2 SQIVND (reference sequence). V was cut by 3 bases and J by 2 bases, with 11 bases left in between.

The chain uses TRBV7-2 and TRBJ2-7; the D gene is possibly TRBD1 (6 bases). V was pared by 7 bases and J by 4 bases, with 17 bases between. Germline V CDR1 and CDR2: SGHTA, FQGNSA. CDR3 size: 14 residues. The CDR3 reads CASNFGSRGYEQYF. The CDR3 region has the DNA TGTGCCAGCAACTTTGGCAGCAGGGGTTACGAGCAGTACTTC.

This clone was observed a few times. The V and J genes are TRBV4-2 and TRBJ2-7; TRBD1 aligns across 8 bases. This CDR3 contains 16 residues. J was trimmed by 3 bases and V by 2 bases; bases with no gene match: 9. Germline CDR1 LGHNA, CDR2 YNFKEQ. CDR3 sequence reads: CASSQSVADRDYEQYF. DNA of the CDR3: TGTGCCAGCAGCCAAAGTGTCGCGGACAGGGACTACGAGCAGTACTTC.

CDR3 nucleotide sequence: TGTGCCAGCAGCTCATTACGGGGGGCCGGGGAGCTGTTTTTT. It codes for CASSSLRGAGELFF. The chain combines TRBV7-2 with TRBJ2-2; TRBD2 agrees at 7 bases. Unmatched junction bases numbered 5, after V lost 4 bases and J lost 6 bases. This CDR3 region has 14 residues. From germline, CDR1 is SGHTA and CDR2 FQGNSA.

The J gene is TRBJ2-1, the V gene TRBV4-3; 16 nucleotides match TRBD2. From germline, CDR1 is LGHNA and CDR2 YSLEER. V lost 1 base and J lost 3; bases outside the gene matches: 6. This CDR3 is built from 19 residues. CDR3 loop: CASSQGLGTSGGGYNEQFF. CDR3 bases: TGCGCCAGCAGCCAAGGTTTAGGGACTAGCGGGGGGGGCTACAATGAGCAGTTCTTC.

The chain recombines TRBV5-1 with TRBJ2-5; 11 bases fit TRBD1. Germline V gene sequence: CDR1 SGHRS, CDR2 YFSETQ. CDR3 size: 16 residues. The ends lost 1 base at V and 4 bases at J; junction bases unmatched: 6. Here the CDR3 DNA reads TGCGCCAGCAGCTTGTGGACAGGGGGCCTGGGAGAGACCCAGTACTTC. It yields the protein CASSLWTGGLGETQYF.

This chain uses TRBV6-6 with TRBJ1-1; the D gene is possibly TRBD1 (5 bases). Between the trimmed V and J ends, which lost 5 bases and 1 base, there was a span of 11 bases. This CDR3 region has 14 residues. Germline V gene data show CDR1 as MNHNY and CDR2 as SVGAGI (reference sequence). The CDR3 region has the DNA TGTGCCAGCAGTAGGGGAGGCCAGAACACTGAAGCTTTCTTT. It specifies CASSRGGQNTEAFF.

The V and J genes are TRBV28 and TRBJ2-6, with a tentative D call TRBD2 (6 bases). Trimming took 3 bases from V and 3 from J, leaving 21 bases between them. The CDR3 covers 19 residues. Germline CDR1 MDHEN, CDR2 SYDVKM. CDR3 in amino acids: CASSFYGTARWGGANVLTF. DNA of the CDR3: TGTGCCAGCAGTTTCTACGGGACTGCCCGCTGGGGTGGGGCCAACGTCCTGACTTTC.

CDR3 nucleotides: TGTGCCAGCAGCTTTATAGCGGACGGATGGTTTGGCTACACCTTC. It is translated as CASSFIADGWFGYTF. V gene TRBV5-6 combines with J gene TRBJ1-2; D unresolved. Trimming pared 2 bases from V and 7 bases from J, leaving 18 bases between. This CDR3 is 15 amino acids long. Germline V gene data show CDR1 as SGHDT and CDR2 as YYEEEE.

The chain joins TRBV4-2 to TRBJ2-2; D call uncertain. CDR1 LGHNA and CDR2 YNFKEQ come from the germline V gene. V shed 1 base and J shed 6 bases, with 6 bases lying between them. The CDR3 runs to 13 residues. The CDR3 DNA sequence: TGTGCCAGCAGCCAAGTCCCCGCCGGGGAGCTGTTTTTT. As protein: CASSQVPAGELFF.

This clone was found a few times. V usage is TRBV5-4 and J usage is TRBJ2-1, with D possibly TRBD1 on 6 matching bases. Germline CDR1 reads SGHNT; CDR2 reads YYREEE (reference sequence). Trimming took 5 bases from V and 4 from J, leaving 19 bases between them. This CDR3 region has 16 residues. The CDR3 spells CASSFDPGQRYNEQFF. CDR3 sequence (DNA): TGTGCCAGCAGTTTCGACCCGGGACAACGATACAATGAGCAGTTCTTC.

This clone was seen a handful of times. V is TRBV4-1 and J is TRBJ2-1; 7 bases are a match to TRBD2. The CDR3 extends over 16 amino acids. The junction had 10 bases not matched to a gene; V was cut back by 3 bases and J by 5 bases. Germline V gene sequence: CDR1 MGHRA, CDR2 YSYEKL. In DNA, the CDR3 is TGCGCCAGCAGCCAGTCTAAACGTCTAGCGGACAATGAGCAGTTCTTC. Protein: CASSQSKRLADNEQFF.